This T cell receptor (beta chain) was identified during a study of cytomegalovirus exposure and HLA in healthy donors. Regarding the study as a whole: According to an earlier analysis, most TCR beta V segments yielded productive rearrangements about 87% or about 30% of the time. At a 0.05 false discovery rate, a later analysis found about 17,000 TCR beta sequences to be associated with HLA alleles.

PCR used 60 Vbeta primers and 13 Jbeta primers. The method was immunoSEQ multiplex PCR; TCRdb's version includes in-frame clones alone and lacks a portion of them. The data contain around 150,000 clones, nearly 90% of them singletons. Notes on this clone: What it binds is not known.

The sample comprised PBMCs. This clonotype was sampled from a woman in her thirties or forties in good health and CMV-seronegative.

The CDR3 bases are TGTGCCAGCAGCGCCTCATTGGGGCTCGAGCAGTACTTC. Protein sequence: CASSASLGLEQYF. The rearrangement uses TRBV9 and TRBJ2-7, with a possible D match to TRBD1 (5 bases). CDR1 and CDR2 (germline): SGDLS, YYNGEE. This CDR3 spans 13 amino acids. The V end lost 3 bases, the J end lost 6 bases, and 13 bases lay between the germline ends.